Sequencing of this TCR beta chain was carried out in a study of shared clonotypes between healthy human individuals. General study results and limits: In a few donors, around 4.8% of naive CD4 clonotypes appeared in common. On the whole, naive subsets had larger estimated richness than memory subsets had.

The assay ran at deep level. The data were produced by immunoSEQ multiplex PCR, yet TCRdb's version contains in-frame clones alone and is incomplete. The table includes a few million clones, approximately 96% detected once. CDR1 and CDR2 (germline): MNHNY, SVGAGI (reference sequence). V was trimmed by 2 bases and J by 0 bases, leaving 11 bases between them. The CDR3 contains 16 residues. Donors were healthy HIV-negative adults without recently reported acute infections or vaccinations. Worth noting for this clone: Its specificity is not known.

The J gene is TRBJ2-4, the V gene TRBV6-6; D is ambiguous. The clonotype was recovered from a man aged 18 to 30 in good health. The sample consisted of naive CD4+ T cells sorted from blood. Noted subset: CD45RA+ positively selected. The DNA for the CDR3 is TGTGCCAGCAGTTACGACGGACCTTTAGCCAAAAACATTCAGTACTTC. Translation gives CASSYDGPLAKNIQYF.